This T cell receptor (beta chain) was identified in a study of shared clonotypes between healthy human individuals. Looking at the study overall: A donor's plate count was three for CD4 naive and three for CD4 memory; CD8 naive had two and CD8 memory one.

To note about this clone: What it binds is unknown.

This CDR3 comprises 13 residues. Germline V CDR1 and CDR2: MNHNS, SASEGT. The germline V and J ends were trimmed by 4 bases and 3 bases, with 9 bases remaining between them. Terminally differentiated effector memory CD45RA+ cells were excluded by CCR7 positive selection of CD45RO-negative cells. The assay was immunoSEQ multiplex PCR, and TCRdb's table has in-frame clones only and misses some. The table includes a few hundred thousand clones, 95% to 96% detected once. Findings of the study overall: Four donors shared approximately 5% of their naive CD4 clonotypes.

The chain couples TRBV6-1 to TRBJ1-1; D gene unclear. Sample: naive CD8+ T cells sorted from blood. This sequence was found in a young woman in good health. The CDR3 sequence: CASSGSADTEAFF. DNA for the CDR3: TGTGCCAGCAGTGGGTCAGCTGACACTGAAGCTTTCTTT.